This T cell receptor beta chain is from a study of early T cells in non-severe SARS-CoV-2 infection. V was pared by 8 bases and J by 6 bases, with 14 bases between. Germline assignment: CDR1 MDHEN and CDR2 SYDVKM. The CDR3 is made up of 13 amino acids. Researchers tagged individual cDNA molecules with unique molecular identifiers. TCRdb used MiXCR to reprocess the 5' RACE reads, holding one entry per CDR3 protein. Of about 80,000 distinct CDR3 sequences in the sample, 5% were seen once. This clonotype has only a few counts. The source material was whole blood, sampled at baseline. The chain is built from TRBV28 and TRBJ2-1; maybe TRBD2 (7 bases). The TCR was taken from an adult who was a healthcare worker with PCR-confirmed SARS-CoV-2 infection or an uninfected control (not recorded which). The CDR3, as DNA: TGTGCCAGCCTCGAGGGGGGGGTCAATGAGCAGTTCTTC. Its translation is CASLEGGVNEQFF.